A single sample is the source of the 10 T cell receptor beta chains below, sequenced in a study of pediatric ulcerative colitis. Rectal tissue came from one to two pinch biopsies taken at colonoscopy. Sequenced by immunoSEQ multiplex PCR; TCRdb stores in-frame clones only, minus some. This repertoire shows 35,000 to 45,000 clones, 60% to 85% found once; its top ten account for 8% to 9.5%. Sample: gut tissue. These receptors were taken from a boy younger than 18 with severe ulcerative colitis.

CDR3 coding DNA: TGTGCCAGCAGCCGCTCCGGGCAGGGGGCATCAGATACGCAGTATTTT. Residues: CASSRSGQGASDTQYF. The V call is TRBV7-9, the J call TRBJ2-3; the match to TRBD1 covers 8 bases. There are 16 residues in the CDR3. Germline V lookup: CDR1 SEHNR, CDR2 FQNEAQ (reference sequence). Trimming removed 5 bases from V and 4 bases from J; junction bases left unmatched: 11.

This clone was observed a few times. This sequence joins TRBV9 and TRBJ2-3, with D hard to call. The V and J ends lost 4 bases and 5 bases respectively, with 11 bases between them. The CDR3 sequence is 13 residues long. CDR1 is SGDLS and CDR2 is YYNGEE in the germline V gene. The CDR3 is CASSIQTGDTQYF. The DNA for the CDR3 is TGTGCCAGCAGCATACAAACGGGAGATACGCAGTATTTT.

V usage is TRBV9 and J usage is TRBJ2-7; D unresolved. CDR3 length: 12 residues. Germline V gene lookup returns CDR1 SGDLS and CDR2 YYNGEE. V was cut by 4 bases and J by 0 bases, with 5 bases left in between. CDR3 in DNA: TGTGCCAGCAGCCTGAGCTCCTACGAGCAGTACTTC. It specifies CASSLSSYEQYF.

V usage is TRBV19 and J usage is TRBJ1-1; TRBD1 might be the D (6 bases). Germline CDR1 and CDR2: LNHDA and SQIVND (reference sequence). Trimming removed 5 bases from V and 6 bases from J, with 25 bases in between. The CDR3 spans 17 residues. Written as DNA, the CDR3 is TGTGCCAGTAGTTCAGTAAGGGGGGCATTGGTGGCGGCTGAAGCTTTCTTT. Protein: CASSSVRGALVAAEAFF.

This clone turned up a few times. The chain uses TRBV9 and TRBJ2-5; D is unresolved. CDR1 is SGDLS, CDR2 YYNGEE, per germline. Trimming cost V 0 bases and J 7 bases, with 10 bases left between them. This CDR3 comprises 13 residues. The CDR3 sequence is CASSVETGGTQYF. The DNA for the CDR3 is TGTGCCAGCAGCGTAGAAACTGGTGGGACCCAGTACTTC.

This clone was counted a single time. V and J are TRBV9 and TRBJ2-4, with D unclear. Germline V CDR1 and CDR2: SGDLS, YYNGEE. The CDR3 length is 13 residues. The V gene lost 4 bases and the J gene lost 8 bases, with 13 bases spanning the gap. In nucleotides, the CDR3 is TGTGCCAGCAGCTCCTCGGACGGGTACATTCAGTACTTC. Translating gives CASSSSDGYIQYF.

This clone has a handful of counts. V is TRBV10-3 and J is TRBJ1-2, with D perhaps TRBD1 (5 bases). Looked up from germline, CDR1 is ENHRY and CDR2 is SYGVKD. Trimming removed 3 bases at V and 2 bases at J, with 13 bases between. The CDR3 covers 15 residues. CDR3 in amino acids: CAISDPGTANYGYTF. The CDR3 region has the DNA TGTGCCATCAGTGACCCCGGGACCGCAAACTATGGCTACACCTTC.

CDR3 loop: CASSQRTGYNSPLHF. The CDR3 nucleotides are TGCGCCAGCAGCCAGAGGACAGGGTATAATTCACCCCTCCACTTT. The rearrangement links TRBV4-1 to TRBJ1-6, with 8 bases matching TRBD1. V gave up 3 bases and J gave up 4 bases; unmatched junction bases: 2. Germline values: CDR1 MGHRA, CDR2 YSYEKL. The CDR3 is 15 amino acids.

V is TRBV6-1 and J is TRBJ1-2; D gene unclear. V was pared by 5 bases and J by 8 bases, with 21 bases between. Germline-derived CDR1 and CDR2 are MNHNS and SASEGT. The CDR3 sequence is 15 residues long. The CDR3 spells CASSSFPLSVGGYTF. The CDR3 region has the DNA TGTGCCAGCAGTTCCTTCCCCCTTTCTGTCGGGGGCTACACCTTC.

The V gene is TRBV25-1, the J gene TRBJ2-7; no firm D call. V shed 3 bases and J shed 4 bases, with 10 bases lying between them. This CDR3 spans 13 amino acids. The V gene's germline CDR1 is MGHDK and CDR2 SYGVNS. The DNA of the CDR3 is TGTGCCAGCAGTGACTCCACGGCGTACGAGCAGTACTTC. This sequence encodes CASSDSTAYEQYF.